What follows describes a single T cell receptor (beta chain). This entry belongs to a study of control samples from healthy donors and cancer patients. Assay: immunoSEQ multiplex PCR; the TCRdb copy retains only in-frame clones and omits some. The repertoire holds fewer than 150,000 clones, with 91% as singletons. V was cut by 0 bases and J by 5 bases, with 8 bases left in between. This CDR3 spans 14 amino acids. Per the germline V gene, CDR1 is SGHRS and CDR2 is YFSETQ. V is TRBV5-1 and J is TRBJ2-2; no firm D call. The sequenced sample was blood. The receptor's source is a man aged 18 to 29 in good health. CDR3 loop: CASSLAVRTGELFF. In nucleotides, the CDR3 is TGCGCCAGCAGCTTGGCGGTTCGAACCGGGGAGCTGTTTTTT.